This passage covers 23 T cell receptor beta chains from one sample sequenced in a study of vaccination effects on CD4 cells after COVID-19. TCRdb's copy holds only in-frame clones and misses some; the assay was immunoSEQ multiplex PCR. Found here are some 69,000 clones, approximately 72% of them singletons; the top ten hold less than 3%. Their cognate antigens are unknown. Sequencing was preceded by expansion of antigen-specific CD4+ T cells with viral peptide pools in the ViraFEST assay. The culture ran for 10 days, and then CD4+ T cells were isolated. Vaccine recipients lacked prior SARS-CoV-2 infection and had negative nucleocapsid antibodies. Sample: CD4+ T cells from PBMCs cultured with HCoV-NL63 spike peptides, taken before COVID-19 vaccination. The receptors stem from a human donor who received a COVID-19 vaccine.

The rearrangement links TRBV5-1 to TRBJ1-2, with 7 bases identical to TRBD1. V was pared by 4 bases and J by 0 bases, with 6 bases of the junction left unmatched. The length of the CDR3 is 15 residues. Per the germline V gene, CDR1 is SGHRS and CDR2 is YFSETQ. The CDR3 region is CASSPGQIANYGYTF. CDR3 DNA: TGCGCCAGCAGCCCGGGACAGATAGCTAACTATGGCTACACCTTC.

The DNA for the CDR3 is TGTGCCAGCAGCTTAAGCGGGGGACAGGGTTATGGCTACACCTTC. Amino acid sequence: CASSLSGGQGYGYTF. The chain joins TRBV7-3 to TRBJ1-2, with 9 bases that match TRBD1. Germline lookup yields CDR1 SGHTA and CDR2 FQGTGA. This CDR3 comprises 15 residues. V lost 1 base and J lost 5; bases outside the gene matches: 5.

The chain carries TRBV14 and TRBJ2-7; perhaps TRBD1 as D (6 bases). With 4 bases removed from V and 8 bases from J, the gap between germline ends came to 18 bases. The CDR3 length is 14 residues. The germline CDR1 and CDR2 sequences are SGHDN and FVKESK. The CDR3 nucleotides are TGTGCCAGCAGCCCTCTCACCTCAACAGGGCAGCAGTACGTC. Translation gives CASSPLTSTGQQYV.

This clone was recorded a few times. This chain connects TRBV3-1 (or the pseudogene TRBV3-2) to TRBJ1-1; D is undetermined. CDR1 is LGHDT, CDR2 YNNKEL, per germline (reference sequence). This CDR3 is built from 13 residues. Trimming cost V 1 base and J 4 bases, with 7 bases left between them. As DNA, the CDR3 is TGTGCCAGCAGCCAAGTCTGGGGCACTGAAGCTTTCTTT. This sequence encodes CASSQVWGTEAFF.

The gene calls are TRBV19 and TRBJ2-6; weak D call: TRBD1 (6 bases). V shed 10 bases and J shed 0 bases, with 13 bases lying between them. The length of the CDR3 is 15 residues. Germline lookup yields CDR1 LNHDA and CDR2 SQIVND (reference sequence). CDR3: CAIRDMSSGANVLTF. The CDR3 DNA sequence: TGTGCCATCCGGGACATGAGCTCTGGGGCCAACGTCCTGACTTTC.

This chain joins TRBV21-1 and TRBJ1-1. TRBV21-1 is a recognized pseudogene. The CDR3 is 12 amino acids. CDR3 DNA: TGTGCCAGCAGCAAAGCAGGGAGAGAAGCTTTCTTT. This codes for CASSKAGREAFF.

V is TRBV18 and J is TRBJ2-1, with 13 bases identical to TRBD2. This CDR3 contains 15 residues. CDR1 and CDR2 (germline): KGHSH, LQKENI. Losses at the gene ends were 4 bases for V and 10 bases for J; bases not matched to a gene: 7. CDR3 DNA: TGTGCCAGCTCACGTGGACTAGCGGGGGACTTGGAGCAGTTCTTC. It encodes CASSRGLAGDLEQFF.

The V and J genes are TRBV4-1 and TRBJ2-5; 10 positions agree with TRBD2. Trimming at V came to 4 bases and at J to 2 bases, leaving 13 bases not matched to a gene. This CDR3 has 18 residues. Germline CDR1 reads MGHRA; CDR2 reads YSYEKL. CDR3 sequence (DNA): TGCGCCAGCAGCCCAGGCCCGGGCAGCGGGGGGGTACAAGAGACCCAGTACTTC. Encoded protein: CASSPGPGSGGVQETQYF.

V and J are TRBV12-5 and TRBJ2-3; 9 nucleotides match TRBD1. The V segment lost 0 bases and the J segment 0 bases; nucleotides outside the gene matches: 7. From germline, CDR1 is LGHNT and CDR2 FRNRAP. The CDR3 is 18 amino acids. As DNA, the CDR3 is TGTGCTAGTGGTTTGGTACCGGACGGGACAGGGAGCACAGATACGCAGTATTTT. It encodes CASGLVPDGTGSTDTQYF.

This clone was picked up a small number of times. The J gene is TRBJ1-5, the V gene TRBV19, with 9 bases identical to TRBD1. Losses at the gene ends were 4 bases for V and 0 bases for J; bases not matched to a gene: 13. Germline V gene lookup returns CDR1 LNHDA and CDR2 SQIVND (reference sequence). The CDR3 has 19 amino acids. The CDR3 coding sequence is TGTGCCAGTAGTAGAGACGGGACAGGGACTGCTTATAGCAATCAGCCCCAGCATTTT. Residues: CASSRDGTGTAYSNQPQHF.

The CDR3 loop is CASTRGATDTQYF. Here the CDR3 DNA reads TGCGCCAGCACCCGCGGGGCCACAGATACGCAGTATTTT. V and J are TRBV5-1 and TRBJ2-3; tentatively, D is TRBD2 (6 bases). The V gene lost 6 bases and the J gene lost 2 bases, with 10 bases spanning the gap. Germline values: CDR1 SGHRS, CDR2 YFSETQ. This CDR3 has 13 residues.

V and J are TRBV7-6 and TRBJ2-1, with TRBD2 as a possible D gene (7 bases). With 3 bases removed from V and 4 bases from J, the gap between germline ends came to 13 bases. Germline V gives CDR1 SGHVS, CDR2 FNYEAQ. The CDR3 loop spans 15 amino acids. The CDR3 reads CASSFGGAAYNEQFF. The CDR3 bases are TGTGCCAGCAGCTTTGGGGGGGCGGCGTACAATGAGCAGTTCTTC.

The chain couples TRBV6-5 to TRBJ2-1, with 7 positions matching TRBD2. The CDR3 loop spans 14 amino acids. From germline, CDR1 is MNHEY and CDR2 SVGAGI. With 6 bases clipped from V and 4 bases from J, the junction kept 6 bases outside the gene matches. This CDR3 reads CASRGGGSYNEQFF. The DNA for the CDR3 is TGTGCCAGCAGAGGTGGCGGGAGTTACAATGAGCAGTTCTTC.

The chain is built from TRBV3-1 (or the pseudogene TRBV3-2) and TRBJ2-1; 9 bases agree with TRBD2. The CDR3 covers 13 residues. Germline values: CDR1 LGHDT, CDR2 YNNKEL (reference sequence). V shed 0 bases, J shed 16 bases, and the junction held 7 bases outside the gene matches. CDR3: CASSQEGRGGHFF. In DNA form, the CDR3 reads TGTGCCAGCAGCCAAGAAGGGCGGGGGGGCCATTTCTTC.

The V and J genes are TRBV14 and TRBJ1-2; no clear D. The CDR3 totals 13 residues. Germline CDR1 SGHDN, CDR2 FVKESK. V gave up 4 bases and J gave up 8 bases, with 14 bases separating them. For the CDR3, the DNA is TGTGCCAGCAGCCCCCTAGGCATGAGGGGCTACACCTTC. Translated, it gives CASSPLGMRGYTF.

The V gene is TRBV24-1, the J gene TRBJ2-3, with D perhaps TRBD1 (6 bases). The CDR3 extends over 17 amino acids. Trimming shortened V by 3 bases and J by 0 bases, and 15 bases separated the two germline ends. The germline V gene encodes CDR1 KGHDR and CDR2 SFDVKD. This CDR3 reads CATSDPGRGSSTDTQYF. The CDR3 coding sequence is TGTGCCACCAGTGATCCCGGTAGGGGGTCGAGCACAGATACGCAGTATTTT.

For the CDR3, the DNA is TGTGCCTGGAGTTTACCGGGACAGGGAGGCACTGAAGCTTTCTTT. Translation gives CAWSLPGQGGTEAFF. The rearrangement uses TRBV30 and TRBJ1-1; 9 bases fit TRBD1. The V gene end was trimmed by 2 bases and the J gene end by 4 bases; junction bases not matched to a gene: 8. The CDR3 is 15 residues long. Germline CDR1 GTSNPN, CDR2 SVGIG (reference sequence).

This chain links TRBV4-3 with TRBJ2-2; D not certain. The CDR3 consists of 14 residues. Germline V gene data show CDR1 as LGHNA and CDR2 as YSLEER. V was pared by 4 bases and J by 6 bases, with 12 bases between. The CDR3 sequence: CASSRVGGAGELFF. The DNA of the CDR3 is TGCGCCAGCAGCCGGGTCGGCGGCGCCGGGGAGCTGTTTTTT.

The rearrangement joins TRBV5-1 to TRBJ2-2; possible D gene TRBD2, 6 bases. Per germline, CDR1 SGHRS and CDR2 YFSETQ. The CDR3 contains 14 residues. Deletions cut 3 bases from V and 8 bases from J, with 14 bases between. CDR3 in amino acids: CASSYPEGSGELFF. The CDR3 nucleotides are TGCGCCAGCAGCTACCCGGAGGGGTCGGGGGAGCTGTTTTTT.

The chain has TRBV19 and TRBJ2-3; 10 bases fit TRBD1. Germline CDR1 reads LNHDA; CDR2 reads SQIVND (reference sequence). This CDR3 spans 16 amino acids. The J segment lost 4 bases and the V segment lost 5 bases, leaving 9 bases of the junction unmatched. The CDR3 DNA is TGTGCCAGTAGTCCCAGGGGACAGGGGATCGCAGATACGCAGTATTTT. It yields the protein CASSPRGQGIADTQYF. The full variable domain, its missing parts supplied by reference TRBV19 and TRBJ2-3, is DGGITQSPKYLFRKEGQNVTLSCEQNLNHDAMYWYRQDPGQGLRLIYYSQIVNDFQKGDIAEGYSVSREKKESFPLTVTSAQKNPTAFYLCASSPRGQGIADTQYFGPGTRLTVL.

This clone turned up a few times. The V gene is TRBV19, the J gene TRBJ1-4; 9 bases align to TRBD1. V lost 6 bases and J lost 8; bases outside the gene matches: 10. Germline assignment: CDR1 LNHDA and CDR2 SQIVND (reference sequence). The CDR3 runs 15 residues. CDR3 DNA: TGTGCCAGTAGCCCAGGGACAGGGTGGTACGAAAAACTGTTTTTT. It codes for CASSPGTGWYEKLFF.

J is TRBJ1-3 and V is TRBV28; D ambiguous. CDR3 length equals 17 residues. Trimming shortened V by 8 bases and J by 8 bases, and 28 bases separated the two germline ends. Per the germline V gene, CDR1 is MDHEN and CDR2 is SYDVKM. The CDR3 DNA is TGTGCCAGCGGACTCTCAGGTGGCGGTACCTACCGGCACACCATATATTTT. It translates to CASGLSGGGTYRHTIYF.

This clone was found once. The CDR3 is CASSRKRGSEKLFF. The DNA of the CDR3 is TGTGCCAGCAGTCGGAAGAGGGGGAGTGAAAAACTGTTTTTT. This sequence joins TRBV27 and TRBJ1-4; weak D call: TRBD1 (6 bases). The CDR3 sequence is 14 residues long. Germline V CDR1 and CDR2: MNHEY, SMNVEV (reference sequence). Trimming left V 5 bases short and J 7 bases short, with 14 bases between.